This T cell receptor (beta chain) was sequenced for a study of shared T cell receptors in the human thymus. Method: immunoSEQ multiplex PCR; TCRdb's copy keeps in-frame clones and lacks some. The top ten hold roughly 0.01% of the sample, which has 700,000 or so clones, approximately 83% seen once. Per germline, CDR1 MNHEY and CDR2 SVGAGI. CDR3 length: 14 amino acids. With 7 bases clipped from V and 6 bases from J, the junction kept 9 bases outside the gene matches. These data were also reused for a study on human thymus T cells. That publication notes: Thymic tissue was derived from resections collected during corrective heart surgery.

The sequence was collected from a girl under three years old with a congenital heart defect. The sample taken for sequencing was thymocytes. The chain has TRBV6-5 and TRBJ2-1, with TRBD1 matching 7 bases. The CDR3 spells CASTQDRTSNEQFF. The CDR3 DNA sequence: TGTGCCAGCACCCAGGACAGGACTTCCAATGAGCAGTTCTTC.